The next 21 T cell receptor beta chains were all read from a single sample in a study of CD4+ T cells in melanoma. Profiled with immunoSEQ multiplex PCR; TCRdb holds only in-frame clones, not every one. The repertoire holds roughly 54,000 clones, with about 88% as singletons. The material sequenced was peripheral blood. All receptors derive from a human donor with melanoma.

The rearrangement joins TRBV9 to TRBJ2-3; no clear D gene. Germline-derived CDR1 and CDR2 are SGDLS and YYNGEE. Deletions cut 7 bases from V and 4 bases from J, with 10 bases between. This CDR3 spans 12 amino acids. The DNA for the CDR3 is TGTGCCAGCTCAGATGGAGCAGATACGCAGTATTTT. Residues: CASSDGADTQYF.

This CDR3 reads CASSPGSNQPQHF. CDR3 sequence (DNA): TGTGCCAGCTCACCAGGGAGCAATCAGCCCCAGCATTTT. The J gene is TRBJ1-5, the V gene TRBV18; D not resolved. Germline CDR1 reads KGHSH; CDR2 reads LQKENI. This CDR3 has 13 residues. Trimming took off 2 bases at V and 1 base at J, with 3 bases between the two ends.

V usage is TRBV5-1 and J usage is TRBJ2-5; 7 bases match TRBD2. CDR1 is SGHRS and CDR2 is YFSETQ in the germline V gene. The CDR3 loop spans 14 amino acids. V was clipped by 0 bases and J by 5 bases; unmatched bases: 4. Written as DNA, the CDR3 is TGCGCCAGCAGCTTGGCCAGGGAGGGGGAGACCCAGTACTTC. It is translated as CASSLAREGETQYF.

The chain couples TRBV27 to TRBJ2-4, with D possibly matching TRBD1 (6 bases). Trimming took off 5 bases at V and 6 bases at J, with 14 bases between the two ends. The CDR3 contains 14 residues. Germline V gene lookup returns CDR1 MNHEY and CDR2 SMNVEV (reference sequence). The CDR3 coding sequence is TGTGCCAGCAGTCCAGGGGTAAGAGGAAACATTCAGTACTTC. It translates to CASSPGVRGNIQYF.

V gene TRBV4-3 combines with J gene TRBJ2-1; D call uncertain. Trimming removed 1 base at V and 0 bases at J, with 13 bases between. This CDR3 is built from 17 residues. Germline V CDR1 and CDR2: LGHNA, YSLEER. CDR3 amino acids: CASSQAATQSSYNEQFF. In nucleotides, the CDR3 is TGCGCCAGCAGCCAAGCCGCGACTCAGAGCTCCTACAATGAGCAGTTCTTC.

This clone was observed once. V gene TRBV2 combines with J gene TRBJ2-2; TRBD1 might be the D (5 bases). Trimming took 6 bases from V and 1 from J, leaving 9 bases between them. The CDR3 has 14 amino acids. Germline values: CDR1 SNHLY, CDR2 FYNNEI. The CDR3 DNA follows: TGTGCCAGCAGACCAGGACAGAACACCGGGGAGCTGTTTTTT. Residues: CASRPGQNTGELFF.

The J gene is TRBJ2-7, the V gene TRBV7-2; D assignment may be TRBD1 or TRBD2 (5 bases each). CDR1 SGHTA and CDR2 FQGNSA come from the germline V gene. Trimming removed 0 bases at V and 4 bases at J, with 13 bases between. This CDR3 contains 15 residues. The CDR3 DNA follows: TGTGCCAGCAGCTTAGCGCCGGGACCAGCATACGAGCAGTACTTC. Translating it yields CASSLAPGPAYEQYF.

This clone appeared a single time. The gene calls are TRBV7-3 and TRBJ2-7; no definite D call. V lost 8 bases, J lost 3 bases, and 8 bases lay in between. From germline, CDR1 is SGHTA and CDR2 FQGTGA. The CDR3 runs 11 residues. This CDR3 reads CASHSFYEQYF. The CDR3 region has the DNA TGTGCCAGCCACAGCTTCTACGAGCAGTACTTC.

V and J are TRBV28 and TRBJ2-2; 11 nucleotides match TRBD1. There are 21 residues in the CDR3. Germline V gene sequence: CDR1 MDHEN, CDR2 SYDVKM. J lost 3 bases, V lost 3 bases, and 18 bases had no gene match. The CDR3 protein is CASSFSLSDLDRGPDTGELFF. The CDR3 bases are TGTGCCAGCAGTTTTTCACTTTCGGACTTGGACAGGGGGCCGGACACCGGGGAGCTGTTTTTT.

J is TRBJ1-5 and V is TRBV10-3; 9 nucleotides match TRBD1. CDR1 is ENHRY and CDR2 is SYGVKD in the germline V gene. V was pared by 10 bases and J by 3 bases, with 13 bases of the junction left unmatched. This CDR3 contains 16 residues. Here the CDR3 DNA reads TGTGCCACACGGACAGGGGAGATAGGGGACAATCAGCCCCAGCATTTT. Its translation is CATRTGEIGDNQPQHF.

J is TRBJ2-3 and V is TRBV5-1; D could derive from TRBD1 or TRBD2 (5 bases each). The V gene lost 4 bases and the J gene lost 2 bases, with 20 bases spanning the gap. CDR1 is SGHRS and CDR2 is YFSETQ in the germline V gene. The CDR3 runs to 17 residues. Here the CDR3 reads CASSNVPRGRDTDTQYF. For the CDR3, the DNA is TGCGCCAGCAGCAACGTACCCCGGGGCCGTGACACAGATACGCAGTATTTT.

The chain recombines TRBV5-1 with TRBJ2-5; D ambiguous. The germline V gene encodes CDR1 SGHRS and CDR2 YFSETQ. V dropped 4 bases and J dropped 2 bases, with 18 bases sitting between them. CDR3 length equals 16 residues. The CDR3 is CASSRALVEKQETQYF. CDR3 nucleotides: TGCGCCAGCAGCAGGGCCTTGGTGGAGAAGCAAGAGACCCAGTACTTC.

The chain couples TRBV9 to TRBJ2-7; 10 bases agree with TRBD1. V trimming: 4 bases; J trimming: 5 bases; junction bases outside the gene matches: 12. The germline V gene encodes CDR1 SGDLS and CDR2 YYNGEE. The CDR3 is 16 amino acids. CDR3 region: CASSRDRGPRGNEQYF. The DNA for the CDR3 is TGTGCCAGCAGCCGGGACAGGGGCCCTCGGGGGAACGAGCAGTACTTC.

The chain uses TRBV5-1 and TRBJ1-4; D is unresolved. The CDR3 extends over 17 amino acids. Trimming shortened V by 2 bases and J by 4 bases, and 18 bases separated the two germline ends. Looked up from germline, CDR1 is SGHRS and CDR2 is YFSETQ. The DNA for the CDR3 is TGCGCCAGCAGCTTAGGCGACGGAGGGTTGTTTAATGAAAAACTGTTTTTT. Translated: CASSLGDGGLFNEKLFF.

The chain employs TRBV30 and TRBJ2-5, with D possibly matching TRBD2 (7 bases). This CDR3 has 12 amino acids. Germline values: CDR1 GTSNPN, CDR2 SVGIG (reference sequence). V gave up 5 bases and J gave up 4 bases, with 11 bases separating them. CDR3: CAWERGGETQYF. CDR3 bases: TGTGCCTGGGAGAGGGGGGGAGAGACCCAGTACTTC.

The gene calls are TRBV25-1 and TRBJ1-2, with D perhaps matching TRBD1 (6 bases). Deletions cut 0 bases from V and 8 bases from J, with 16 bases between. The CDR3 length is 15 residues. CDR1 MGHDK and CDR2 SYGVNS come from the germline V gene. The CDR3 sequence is CASSEYGNRAGGYTF. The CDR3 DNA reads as TGTGCCAGCAGTGAATATGGGAACAGGGCGGGAGGCTACACCTTC.

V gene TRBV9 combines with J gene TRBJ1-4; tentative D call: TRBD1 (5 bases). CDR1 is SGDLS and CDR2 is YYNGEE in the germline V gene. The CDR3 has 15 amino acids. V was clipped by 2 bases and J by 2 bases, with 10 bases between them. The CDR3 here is CASSVQDTTNEKLFF. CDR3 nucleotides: TGTGCCAGCAGCGTTCAGGACACGACTAATGAAAAACTGTTTTTT.

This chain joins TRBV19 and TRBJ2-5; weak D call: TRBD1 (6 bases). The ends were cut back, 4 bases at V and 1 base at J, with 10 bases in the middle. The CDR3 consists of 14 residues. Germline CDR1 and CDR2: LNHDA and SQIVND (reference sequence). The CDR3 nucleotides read TGTGCCAGTAGTACGGACAGTGTCCAAGAGACCCAGTACTTC. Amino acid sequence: CASSTDSVQETQYF.

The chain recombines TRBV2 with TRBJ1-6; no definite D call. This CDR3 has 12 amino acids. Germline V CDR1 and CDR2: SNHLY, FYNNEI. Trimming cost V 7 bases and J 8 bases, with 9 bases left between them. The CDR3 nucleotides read TGTGCCAGCAAGGGCGATTATTCACCCCTCCACTTT. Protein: CASKGDYSPLHF.

The CDR3 nucleotides are TGCAGCGTTGTCAGCAGGGGCTCTCCCTCCTACAATGAGCAGTTCTTC. This codes for CSVVSRGSPSYNEQFF. The chain recombines TRBV29-1 with TRBJ2-1, with D possibly matching TRBD1 (6 bases). This CDR3 contains 16 residues. The germline V and J ends were trimmed by 4 bases and 0 bases, with 16 bases remaining between them. The germline gives CDR1 SQVTM, CDR2 ANQGSEA.

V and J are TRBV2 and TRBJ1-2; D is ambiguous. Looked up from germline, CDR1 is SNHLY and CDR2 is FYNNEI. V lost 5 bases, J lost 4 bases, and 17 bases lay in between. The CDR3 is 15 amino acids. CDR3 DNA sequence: TGTGCCAGCAGTTTTAACCGGAAGACTGGCTATGGCTACACCTTC. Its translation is CASSFNRKTGYGYTF.